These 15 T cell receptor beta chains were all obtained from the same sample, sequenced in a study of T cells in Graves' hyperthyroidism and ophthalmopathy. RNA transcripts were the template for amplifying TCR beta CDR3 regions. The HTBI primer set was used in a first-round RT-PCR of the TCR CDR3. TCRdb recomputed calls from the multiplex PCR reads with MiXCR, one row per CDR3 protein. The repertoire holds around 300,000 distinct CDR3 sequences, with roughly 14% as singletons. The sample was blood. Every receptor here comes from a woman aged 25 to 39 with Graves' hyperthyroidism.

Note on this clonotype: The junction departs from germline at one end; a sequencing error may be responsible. The DNA for the CDR3 is TGCGCCAGCAGCTTGCCGGGGAACGAGCAGTGCTTC. The encoded protein is CASSLPGNEQCF. The V gene is TRBV5-1, the J gene TRBJ2-7; tentatively, D is TRBD2 (5 bases). There are 12 residues in the CDR3. Germline V lookup: CDR1 SGHRS, CDR2 YFSETQ. The full variable domain, its missing parts supplied by reference TRBV5-1 and TRBJ2-7, is KAGVTQTPRYLIKTRGQQVTLSCSPISGHRSVSWYQQTPGQGLQFLFEYFSETQRNKGNFPGRFSGRQFSNSRSEMNVSTLELGDSALYLCASSLPGNEQCFGPGTRLTVT.

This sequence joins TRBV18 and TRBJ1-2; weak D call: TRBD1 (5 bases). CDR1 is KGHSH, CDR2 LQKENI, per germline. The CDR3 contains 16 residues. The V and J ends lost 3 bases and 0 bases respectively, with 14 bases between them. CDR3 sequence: CASSPDSRATNYGYTF. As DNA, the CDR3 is TGTGCCAGCTCACCCGACAGCCGGGCGACTAACTATGGCTACACCTTC.

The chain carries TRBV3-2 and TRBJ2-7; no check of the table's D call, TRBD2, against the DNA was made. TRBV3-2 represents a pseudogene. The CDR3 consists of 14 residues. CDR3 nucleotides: TGTGCCAGAAGGCCGGGACTAGCGACCTACGAGCAGTACTTC. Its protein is CARRPGLATYEQYF.

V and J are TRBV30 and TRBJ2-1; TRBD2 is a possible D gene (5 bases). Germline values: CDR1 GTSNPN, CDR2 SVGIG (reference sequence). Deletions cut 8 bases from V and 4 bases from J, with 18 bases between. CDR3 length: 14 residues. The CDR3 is CAGESERGYNEQFF. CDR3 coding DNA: TGTGCCGGGGAATCGGAACGAGGGTACAATGAGCAGTTCTTC.

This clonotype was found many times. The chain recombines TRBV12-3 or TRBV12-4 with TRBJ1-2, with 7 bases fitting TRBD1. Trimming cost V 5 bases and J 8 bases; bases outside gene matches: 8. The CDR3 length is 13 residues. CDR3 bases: TGTGCCAGCAGTCTCTACAGGGGTGAAGGCTACACCTTC. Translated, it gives CASSLYRGEGYTF.

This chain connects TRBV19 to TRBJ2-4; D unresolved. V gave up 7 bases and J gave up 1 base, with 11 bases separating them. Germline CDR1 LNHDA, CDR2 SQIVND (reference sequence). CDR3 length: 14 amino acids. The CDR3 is CASKPPTAKNIQYF. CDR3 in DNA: TGTGCCAGTAAACCCCCCACTGCCAAAAACATTCAGTACTTC.

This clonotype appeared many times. CDR3 protein: CSPYRETYGYTF. CDR3 bases: TGCAGCCCGTACAGGGAGACCTATGGCTACACCTTC. This sequence joins TRBV20-1 and TRBJ1-2; TRBD1 might be the D (6 bases). The CDR3 length is 12 residues. Germline loops: CDR1 DFQATT, CDR2 SNEGSKA (reference sequence).

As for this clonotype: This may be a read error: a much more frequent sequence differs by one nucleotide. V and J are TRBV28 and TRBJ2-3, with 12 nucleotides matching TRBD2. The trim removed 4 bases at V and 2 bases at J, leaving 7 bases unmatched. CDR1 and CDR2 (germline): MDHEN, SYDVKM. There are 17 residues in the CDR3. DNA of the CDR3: TGTGCCAGCAGTTCCGGGACTAGCGGGTCCCCCACAGATACGCAGTATTTT. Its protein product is CASSSGTSGSPTDTQYF. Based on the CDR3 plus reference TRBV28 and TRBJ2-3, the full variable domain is DVKVTQSSRYLVKRTGEKVFLECVQDMDHENMFWYRQDPGLGLRLIYFSYDVKMKEKGDIPEGYSVSREKKERFSLILESASTNQTSMYLCASSSGTSGSPTDTQYFGPGTRLTVL.

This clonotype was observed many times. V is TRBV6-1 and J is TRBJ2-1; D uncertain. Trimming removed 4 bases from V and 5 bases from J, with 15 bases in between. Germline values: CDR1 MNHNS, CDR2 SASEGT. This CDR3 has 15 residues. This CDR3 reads CASSASTTLHNEQFF. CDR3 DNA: TGTGCCAGCAGTGCCTCGACGACCCTTCACAATGAGCAGTTCTTC.

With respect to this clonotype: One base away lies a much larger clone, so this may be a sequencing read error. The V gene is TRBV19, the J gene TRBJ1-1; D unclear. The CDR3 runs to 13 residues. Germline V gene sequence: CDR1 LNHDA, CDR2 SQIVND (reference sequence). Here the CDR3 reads CASSSRENTEALF. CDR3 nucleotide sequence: TGTGCCAGTAGTAGCCGAGAGAACACTGAAGCTCTCTTT.

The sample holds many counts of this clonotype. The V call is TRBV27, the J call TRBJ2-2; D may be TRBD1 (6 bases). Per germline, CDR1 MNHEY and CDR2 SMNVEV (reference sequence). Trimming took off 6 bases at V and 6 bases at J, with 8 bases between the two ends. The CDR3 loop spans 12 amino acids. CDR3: CASRQGPGELFF. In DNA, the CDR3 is TGTGCCAGCAGACAGGGCCCCGGGGAGCTGTTTTTT.

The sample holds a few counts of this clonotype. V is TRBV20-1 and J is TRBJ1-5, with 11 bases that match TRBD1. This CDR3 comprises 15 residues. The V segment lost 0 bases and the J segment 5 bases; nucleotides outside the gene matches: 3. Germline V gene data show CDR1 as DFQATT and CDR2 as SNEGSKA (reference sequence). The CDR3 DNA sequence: TGCAGTGCTAGAGAGGACAGGGGGCCTGATCAGCCCCAGCATTTT. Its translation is CSAREDRGPDQPQHF.

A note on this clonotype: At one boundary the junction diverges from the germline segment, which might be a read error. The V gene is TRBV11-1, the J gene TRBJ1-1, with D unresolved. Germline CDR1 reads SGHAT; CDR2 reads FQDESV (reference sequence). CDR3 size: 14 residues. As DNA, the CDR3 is TGCGCCAGCAGGTTCGGAAACACCGACACTGAAGCTTTCTTT. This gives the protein CASRFGNTDTEAFF.

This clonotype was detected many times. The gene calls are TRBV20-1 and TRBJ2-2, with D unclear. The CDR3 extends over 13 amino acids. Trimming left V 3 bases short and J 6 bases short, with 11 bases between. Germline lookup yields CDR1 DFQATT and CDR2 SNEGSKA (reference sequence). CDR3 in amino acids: CSASPYLPGELFF. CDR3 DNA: TGCAGTGCTAGCCCTTACCTCCCCGGGGAGCTGTTTTTT.

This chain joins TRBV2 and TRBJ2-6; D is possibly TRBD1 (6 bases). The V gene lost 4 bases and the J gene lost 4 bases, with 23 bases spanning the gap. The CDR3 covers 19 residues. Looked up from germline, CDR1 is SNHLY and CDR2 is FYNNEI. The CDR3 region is CASSGTRGPNFKGANVLTF. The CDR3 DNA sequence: TGTGCCAGCAGTGGAACCAGGGGCCCGAATTTCAAGGGGGCCAACGTCCTGACTTTC.